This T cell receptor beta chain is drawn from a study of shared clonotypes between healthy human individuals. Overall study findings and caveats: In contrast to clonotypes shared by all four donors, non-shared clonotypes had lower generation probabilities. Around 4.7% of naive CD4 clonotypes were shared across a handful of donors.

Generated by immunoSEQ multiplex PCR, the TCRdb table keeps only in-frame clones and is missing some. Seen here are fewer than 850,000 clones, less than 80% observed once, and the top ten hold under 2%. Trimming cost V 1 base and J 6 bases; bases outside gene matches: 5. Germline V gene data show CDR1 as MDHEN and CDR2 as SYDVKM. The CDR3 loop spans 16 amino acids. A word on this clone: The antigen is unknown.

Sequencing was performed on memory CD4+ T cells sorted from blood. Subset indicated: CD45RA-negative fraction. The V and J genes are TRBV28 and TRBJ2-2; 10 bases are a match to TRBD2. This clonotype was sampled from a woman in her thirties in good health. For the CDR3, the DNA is TGTGCCAGCAGTTTATCTAGCGGGAGTTTGTCCGGGGAGCTGTTTTTT. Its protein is CASSLSSGSLSGELFF.